The T cell receptor (beta chain) described here comes from a study of T cell repertoires in cytomegalovirus infection. Study overall: Evidence of both CMV infection and a matching HLA type came from public TCR beta signatures. Findings and caveats of the study: CMV-specific HLA-C-restricted TCR beta clonotypes dominated the ex vivo response.

The table lists this clonotype with a count of one. What it recognizes is unknown. In germline, CDR1 is MGHRA, CDR2 YSYEKL. V was pared by 3 bases and J by 1 base, with 19 bases between. CDR3 length: 18 amino acids. Using its own MiXCR run on the reads, TCRdb lists one record per CDR3 protein. This repertoire shows hundreds of thousands of distinct CDR3 sequences, approximately 24% found once; its top ten account for 8%. This receptor was taken from a human donor in good health (CMV status not recorded). Some clones in this sample may be carry-over from other donors' samples. This chain joins TRBV4-1 and TRBJ1-5; maybe TRBD1 (6 bases). Sequencing was done on a sample of CD8+ T cells from PBMCs. CDR3 sequence (DNA): TGCGCCAGCAGCCAGACCGGTGGTCAGGGGATGAGCAATCAGCCCCAGCATTTT. It translates to CASSQTGGQGMSNQPQHF.